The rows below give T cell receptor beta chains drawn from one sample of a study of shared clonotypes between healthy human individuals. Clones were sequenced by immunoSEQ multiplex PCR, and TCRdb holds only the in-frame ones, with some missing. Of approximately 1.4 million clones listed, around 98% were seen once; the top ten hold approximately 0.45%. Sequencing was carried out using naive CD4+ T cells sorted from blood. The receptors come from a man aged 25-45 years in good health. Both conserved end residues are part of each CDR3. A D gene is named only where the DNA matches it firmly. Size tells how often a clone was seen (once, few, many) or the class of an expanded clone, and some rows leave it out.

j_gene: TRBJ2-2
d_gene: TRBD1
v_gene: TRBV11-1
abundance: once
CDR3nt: TGTGCCAGCAGCTACGGACAGGGGGCACCCGGGGAGCTGTTTTTT
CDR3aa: CASSYGQGAPGELFF

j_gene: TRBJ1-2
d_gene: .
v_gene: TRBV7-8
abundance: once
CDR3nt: TGTGCCAGCAGCTTTGGGGGGCCCTCCGGCTACACCTTC
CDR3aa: CASSFGGPSGYTF

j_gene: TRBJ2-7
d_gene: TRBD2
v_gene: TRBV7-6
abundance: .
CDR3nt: TGTGCCAGCAGCGGGGTGTCTAGCGGAGCCTACGAGCAGTACTTC
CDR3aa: CASSGVSSGAYEQYF

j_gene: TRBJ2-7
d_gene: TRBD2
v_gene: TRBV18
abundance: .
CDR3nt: TGTGCCAGCTCACCAGGGACTAGCGGGATATACGAGCAGTACTTC
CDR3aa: CASSPGTSGIYEQYF

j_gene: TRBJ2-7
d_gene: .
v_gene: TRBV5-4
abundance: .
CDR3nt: TGTGCCAGCAGCCTGACTGAATCCTACGAGCAGTACTTC
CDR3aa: CASSLTESYEQYF

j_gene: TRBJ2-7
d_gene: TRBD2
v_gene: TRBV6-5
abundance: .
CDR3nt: TGTGCCAGCAGTTACTCCGGGCCGGGAGGAGCGGGAGAGCAGTACTTC
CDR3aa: CASSYSGPGGAGEQYF

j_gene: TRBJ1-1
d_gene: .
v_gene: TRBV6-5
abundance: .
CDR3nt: TGTGCCAGCAGTTACTCTATAACAGGGAATTGGGCTGAAGCTTTCTTT
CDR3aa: CASSYSITGNWAEAFF

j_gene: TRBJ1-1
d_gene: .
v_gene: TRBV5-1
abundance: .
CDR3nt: TGCGCCAGCAGCTTGGGGCGGGGGGACACTGAAGCTTTCTTT
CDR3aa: CASSLGRGDTEAFF

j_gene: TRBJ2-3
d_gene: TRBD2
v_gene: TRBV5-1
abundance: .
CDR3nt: TGCGCCAGCAGCTACGGGACTAGCGGTCCCCCATACACAGATACGCAGTATTTT
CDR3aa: CASSYGTSGPPYTDTQYF

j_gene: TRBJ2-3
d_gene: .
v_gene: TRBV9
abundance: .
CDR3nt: TGTGCCAGCAGCGTCCTGACTAGTTCAGATACGCAGTATTTT
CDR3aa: CASSVLTSSDTQYF

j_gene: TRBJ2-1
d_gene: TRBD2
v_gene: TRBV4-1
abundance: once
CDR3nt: TGCGCCAGCAGCGAAAGAAGGCTAGCGGCCAATGAGCAGTTCTTC
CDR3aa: CASSERRLAANEQFF

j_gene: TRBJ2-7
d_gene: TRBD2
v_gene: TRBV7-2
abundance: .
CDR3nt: TGTGCCAGCAGCTTTATCGGTAGCGGGAGCTACGAGCAGTACTTC
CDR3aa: CASSFIGSGSYEQYF

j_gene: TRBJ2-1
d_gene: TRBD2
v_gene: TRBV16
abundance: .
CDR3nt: TGTGCCAGCAGCCAGGGACTAGCGGGAGTGGGTGAGCAGTTCTTC
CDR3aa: CASSQGLAGVGEQFF

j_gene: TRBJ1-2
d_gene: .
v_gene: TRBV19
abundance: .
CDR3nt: TGTGCCAGTAGTGCAGAACGGGACGGCAATGGCTACACCTTC
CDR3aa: CASSAERDGNGYTF

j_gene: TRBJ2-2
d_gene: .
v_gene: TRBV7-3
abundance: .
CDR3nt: TGTGCCAGCAAGGATCCGGGTTCCGGGGAGCTGTTTTTT
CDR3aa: CASKDPGSGELFF

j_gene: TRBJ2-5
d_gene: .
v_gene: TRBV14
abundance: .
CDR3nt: TGTGCCAGCAGCCGAATCCAAGAGACCCAGTACTTC
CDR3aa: CASSRIQETQYF

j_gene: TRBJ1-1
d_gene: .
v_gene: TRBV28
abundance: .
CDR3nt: TGTGCCAGCAGTTGGGGTCCGGGTACTGAAGCTTTCTTT
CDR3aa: CASSWGPGTEAFF

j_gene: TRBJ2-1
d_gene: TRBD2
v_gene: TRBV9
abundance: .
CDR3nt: TGTGCCAGCAGCAGAGGGACTAGCTCGGTCAATGAGCAGTTCTTC
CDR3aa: CASSRGTSSVNEQFF

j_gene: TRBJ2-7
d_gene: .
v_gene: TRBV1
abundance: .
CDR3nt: TGCACCAGCAGCCGCACTTTGGGGAGTCCCTACGAGCAGTACTTC
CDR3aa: CTSSRTLGSPYEQYF

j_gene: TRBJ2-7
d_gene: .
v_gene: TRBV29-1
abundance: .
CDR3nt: TGCAGCGTTGTGAGTGGCAGAAGTACCTACGAGCAGTACTTC
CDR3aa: CSVVSGRSTYEQYF

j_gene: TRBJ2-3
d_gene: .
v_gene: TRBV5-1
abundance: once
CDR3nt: TGCGCCAGCAGCGGGTCTGTAGATACGCAGTATTTT
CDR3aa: CASSGSVDTQYF

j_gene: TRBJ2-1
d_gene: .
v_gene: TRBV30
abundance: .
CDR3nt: TGTGCCTGGGGTACTAGCTTCTACAATGAGCAGTTCTTC
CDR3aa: CAWGTSFYNEQFF

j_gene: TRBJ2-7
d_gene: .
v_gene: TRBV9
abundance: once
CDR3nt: TGTGCCAGCAGCGTAGTAGGGTCTACCGGCGAGCAGTACTTC
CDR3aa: CASSVVGSTGEQYF

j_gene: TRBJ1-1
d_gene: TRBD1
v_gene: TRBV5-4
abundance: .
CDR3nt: TGTGCCAGCAGCTTGGGGCGTGACAGGGGTATTAGTGAAGCTTTCTTT
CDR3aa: CASSLGRDRGISEAFF

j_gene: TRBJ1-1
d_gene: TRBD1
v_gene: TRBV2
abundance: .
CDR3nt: TGTGCCAGCAGGTGGGGGGCAACAGGGGTGAACACTGAAGCTTTCTTT
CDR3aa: CASRWGATGVNTEAFF

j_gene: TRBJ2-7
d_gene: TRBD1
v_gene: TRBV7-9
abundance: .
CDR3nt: TGTGCCAGCAGCGTAGCCGGGACAGGGACCTACGAGCAGTACTTC
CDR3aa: CASSVAGTGTYEQYF

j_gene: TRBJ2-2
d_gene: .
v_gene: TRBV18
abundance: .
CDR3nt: TGTGCCAGCTCACGCAGGGGTTTGACCGGGGAGCTGTTTTTT
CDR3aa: CASSRRGLTGELFF

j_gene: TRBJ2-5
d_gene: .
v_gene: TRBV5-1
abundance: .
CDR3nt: TGCGCCAGCAGCTCGGGACAAGAGACCCAGTACTTC
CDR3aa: CASSSGQETQYF

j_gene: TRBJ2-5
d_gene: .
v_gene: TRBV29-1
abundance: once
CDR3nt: TGCAGCGTGGGGCGGGGACAAGAGACCCAGTACTTC
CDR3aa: CSVGRGQETQYF